This T cell receptor beta chain was found in a study of blood T cell repertoires in COVID-19. This table comes from immunoSEQ multiplex PCR, and its TCRdb copy is limited to in-frame clones, with some not included. The repertoire holds under 250,000 clones, with around 82% as singletons. The V gene end was trimmed by 0 bases and the J gene end by 2 bases; junction bases not matched to a gene: 4. Per germline, CDR1 LGHNA and CDR2 YSLEER. The CDR3 consists of 15 residues. The chain recombines TRBV4-3 with TRBJ2-7; TRBD1 agrees at 7 bases. The specimen was peripheral blood. The receptor was isolated from a woman in her sixties or seventies with acute or convalescent COVID-19. The CDR3 spells CASSQEDRVAYEQYF. The DNA for the CDR3 is TGCGCCAGCAGCCAAGAAGACAGGGTAGCCTACGAGCAGTACTTC.